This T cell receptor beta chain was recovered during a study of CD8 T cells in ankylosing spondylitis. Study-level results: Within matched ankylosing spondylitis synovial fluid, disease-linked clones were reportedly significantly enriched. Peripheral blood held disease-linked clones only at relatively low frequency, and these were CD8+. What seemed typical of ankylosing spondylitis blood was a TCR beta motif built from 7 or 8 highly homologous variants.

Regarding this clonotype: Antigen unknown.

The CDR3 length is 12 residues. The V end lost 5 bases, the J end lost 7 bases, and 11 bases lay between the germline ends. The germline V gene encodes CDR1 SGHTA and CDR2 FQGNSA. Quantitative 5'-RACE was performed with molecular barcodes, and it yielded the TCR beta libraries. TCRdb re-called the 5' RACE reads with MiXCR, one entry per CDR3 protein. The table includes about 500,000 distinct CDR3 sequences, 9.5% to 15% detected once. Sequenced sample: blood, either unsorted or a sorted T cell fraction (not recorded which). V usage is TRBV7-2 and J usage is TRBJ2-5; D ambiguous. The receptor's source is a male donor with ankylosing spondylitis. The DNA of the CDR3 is TGTGCCAGCAGCATACATGGTGGGACCCAGTACTTC. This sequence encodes CASSIHGGTQYF.